This T cell receptor beta chain appears in the sequencing data of a study of cytomegalovirus exposure and HLA in healthy donors. Findings and limits, study-wide: Clusters of TCRs from the first cohort tended to co-occur in the 120 or so validation repertoires (as a later analysis found). The study designated about 160 TCR beta chains cytomegalovirus-associated. Among TCR sequences, most were rare, though some public TCRs appeared in many donors.

Trimming pared 0 bases from V and 6 bases from J, leaving 4 bases between. Germline loops: CDR1 MGHRA, CDR2 YSYEKL. The CDR3 totals 12 residues. Some clones are missing from TCRdb's copy, which holds only in-frame ones; the method was immunoSEQ multiplex PCR. The sample holds around 73,000 clones, around nine tenths seen once. A word on this clone: What it binds is unknown.

Sequencing input: PBMCs. The source of this sequence is a woman in her late teens or twenties in good health and CMV-seropositive. V and J are TRBV4-1 and TRBJ2-3; D remains unclear. CDR3 sequence reads: CASSQDEDTQYF. DNA for the CDR3: TGCGCCAGCAGCCAAGACGAGGATACGCAGTATTTT.